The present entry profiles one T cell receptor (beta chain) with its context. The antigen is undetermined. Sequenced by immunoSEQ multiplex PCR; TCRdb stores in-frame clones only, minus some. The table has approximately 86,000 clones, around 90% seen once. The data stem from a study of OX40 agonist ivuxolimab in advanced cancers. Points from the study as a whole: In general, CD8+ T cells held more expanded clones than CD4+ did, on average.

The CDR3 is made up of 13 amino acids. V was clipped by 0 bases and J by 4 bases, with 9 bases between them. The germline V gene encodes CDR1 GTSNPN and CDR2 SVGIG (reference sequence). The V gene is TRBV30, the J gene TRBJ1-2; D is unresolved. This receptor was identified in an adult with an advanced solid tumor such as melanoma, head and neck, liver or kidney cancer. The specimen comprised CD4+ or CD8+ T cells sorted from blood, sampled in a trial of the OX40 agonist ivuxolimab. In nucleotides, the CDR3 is TGTGCCTGGAGTGTACTTTACAGCTATGGCTACACCTTC. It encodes CAWSVLYSYGYTF. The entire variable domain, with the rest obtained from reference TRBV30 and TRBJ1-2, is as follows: SQTIHQWPATLVQPVGSPLSLECTVEGTSNPNLYWYRQAAGRGLQLLFYSVGIGQISSEVPQNLSASRPQDRQFILSSKKLLLSDSGFYLCAWSVLYSYGYTFGSGTRLTVV.